This T cell receptor beta chain is from a study of T-cell reconstitution after alpha-beta-depleted transplantation in children. This clonotype was picked up a small number of times. Its specificity is unknown. Construction of the TCRbeta library involved unique molecular identifiers. TCRdb fed the PCR reads into MiXCR, producing one record per CDR3 protein. The table lists roughly 570,000 distinct CDR3 sequences, 25% to 30% of them singletons, with less than 40% in the top ten. The V end was cut by 1 base, the J end by 7 bases, with 16 bases between. The CDR3 runs to 14 residues. Per germline, CDR1 DFQATT and CDR2 SNEGSKA (reference sequence). Study results and caveats: Reportedly, only several hundred clones from non-depleted graft cells drove alpha-beta T-cell counts at about two months. Newly produced T cells mostly accounted for T-cell counts and diversity one year post-transplant.

This sequence joins TRBV20-1 and TRBJ1-1, with D perhaps TRBD1 (5 bases). The receptor comes from a boy younger than two with Wiskott-Aldrich syndrome, due to receive a stem cell transplant. Material: PBMCs, obtained before TCRalphabeta/CD19-depleted stem cell transplant. CDR3 nucleotide sequence: TGCAGTGCTAGAGCTAGGGGACGAGGTGGTGAAGCTTTCTTT. Its translation: CSARARGRGGEAFF.